These 24 T cell receptor beta chains came from one sample sequenced in a study of blood T cells in healthy people across ages. A second PCR, run for roughly 7 to 11 cycles, used a sample-barcoded 5' primer plus a J-beta primer mix. One entry per CDR3 protein, called by TCRdb with MiXCR from the 5' RACE reads. This sample has around 1,900,000 distinct CDR3 sequences, with roughly two fifths found just once. Sequences were obtained from blood. The receptor set was obtained from a human donor in good health.

This clonotype has just a few counts. The gene calls are TRBV28 and TRBJ1-1; 8 bases align to TRBD1. V shed 3 bases and J 0 bases; nucleotides not matched to a gene: 3. The CDR3 totals 15 residues. CDR1 and CDR2 (germline): MDHEN, SYDVKM. The chain's CDR3 is CASSLSTGVNTEAFF. The CDR3 DNA sequence: TGTGCCAGCAGTTTGTCGACAGGGGTGAACACTGAAGCTTTCTTT.

This clonotype was picked up a small number of times. The chain has TRBV29-1 and TRBJ1-2, with a weak D call TRBD1 (5 bases). The CDR3 sequence is 13 residues long. Germline V gene lookup returns CDR1 SQVTM and CDR2 ANQGSEA. V was pared by 3 bases and J by 0 bases, with 8 bases between. The CDR3 nucleotides read TGCAGCGTTGATGGACACACTAACTATGGCTACACCTTC. Amino acid sequence: CSVDGHTNYGYTF.

This chain uses TRBV11-2 with TRBJ1-1; D unclear. CDR1 SGHAT and CDR2 FQNNGV come from the germline V gene. The CDR3 is made up of 13 amino acids. Trimming shortened V by 0 bases and J by 6 bases, and 8 bases separated the two germline ends. The CDR3 protein is CASSLDYRAEAFF. In nucleotides, the CDR3 is TGTGCCAGCAGCTTAGATTACCGTGCTGAAGCTTTCTTT.

This clonotype occurred once. The chain links TRBV4-3 to TRBJ1-2, with D tentatively TRBD1 (6 bases). Germline CDR1 reads LGHNA; CDR2 reads YSLEER. The CDR3 sequence is 16 residues long. V was clipped by 4 bases and J by 5 bases, with 20 bases between them. This chain's CDR3 is CASSLHGEGGLYGYTF. CDR3 nucleotides: TGCGCCAGCAGCCTCCACGGGGAAGGGGGACTATATGGCTACACCTTC.

The chain joins TRBV29-1 to TRBJ2-6, with D uncertain. The germline CDR1 and CDR2 sequences are SQVTM and ANQGSEA. The CDR3 length is 14 residues. Trimming took 4 bases from V and 4 from J, leaving 11 bases between them. CDR3 nucleotides: TGCAGCGTTGCCTGGTTTTTGGGGGCCAACGTCCTGACTTTC. Translation gives CSVAWFLGANVLTF.

This clonotype was counted between two and nine times. V is TRBV2 and J is TRBJ2-5; 7 bases map to TRBD1. This CDR3 is 15 amino acids long. Losses at the gene ends were 6 bases for V and 0 bases for J; bases not matched to a gene: 7. The germline CDR1 and CDR2 sequences are SNHLY and FYNNEI. The DNA of the CDR3 is TGTGCCAGCAGGCCGACAGGGCTGTACCAAGAGACCCAGTACTTC. Translation gives CASRPTGLYQETQYF.

This chain uses TRBV3-1 with TRBJ2-1; D is perhaps TRBD1 or TRBD2 (5 bases each). This CDR3 has 18 amino acids. CDR1 is LGHDT, CDR2 YNNKEL, per germline (reference sequence). V dropped 0 bases and J dropped 2 bases, with 17 bases sitting between them. DNA for the CDR3: TGTGCCAGCAGCCAAGACCTATCCTGGGACCAAACCTACAATGAGCAGTTCTTC. Its protein is CASSQDLSWDQTYNEQFF.

This clonotype turned up a few times. The genes are TRBV5-1 and TRBJ2-1; 12 nucleotides align to TRBD2. With 2 bases clipped from V and 4 bases from J, the junction kept 4 bases outside the gene matches. CDR1 is SGHRS, CDR2 YFSETQ, per germline. The CDR3 loop spans 16 amino acids. The CDR3: CASSFLAGGIYNEQFF. DNA of the CDR3: TGCGCCAGCAGCTTTCTAGCGGGGGGGATTTACAATGAGCAGTTCTTC.

The gene calls are TRBV4-3 and TRBJ2-3, with D unclear. V gave up 2 bases and J gave up 0 bases, with 12 bases separating them. Germline CDR1 reads LGHNA; CDR2 reads YSLEER. The CDR3 consists of 16 residues. The CDR3 coding sequence is TGCGCCAGCAGCCAACATGGAAGCCCTAGCACAGATACGCAGTATTTT. Encoded protein: CASSQHGSPSTDTQYF.

In its sample, this clonotype was seen a few times. The chain is built from TRBV12-3 or TRBV12-4 and TRBJ1-2, with D possibly being TRBD1 (6 bases). The CDR3 loop spans 13 amino acids. With 5 bases removed from V and 3 bases from J, the gap between germline ends came to 10 bases. The CDR3 coding sequence is TGTGCCAGCAGTCCAGGGGTTCACTATGGCTACACCTTC. Translation gives CASSPGVHYGYTF.

V and J are TRBV2 and TRBJ1-4, with D perhaps TRBD1 (6 bases). Germline V gene sequence: CDR1 SNHLY, CDR2 FYNNEI. V gave up 4 bases and J gave up 0 bases, with 15 bases separating them. This CDR3 has 17 residues. As DNA, the CDR3 is TGTGCCAGCAGTGGGGCAGGGGAGGAAGCAACTAATGAAAAACTGTTTTTT. Encoded protein: CASSGAGEEATNEKLFF.

This chain uses TRBV15 with TRBJ2-4; TRBD2 matches at 8 bases. The end of the DNA is better explained by TRBJ2-5, so the J call may be wrong. CDR1 is LNHNV, CDR2 YYDKDF, per germline (reference sequence). This CDR3 contains 17 residues. The CDR3 bases are TGTGCCACCAGCAGAGATTCCCTAGCGGGCCACCAAGAGACCCAGTACTTC. Protein: CATSRDSLAGHQETQYF.

The rearrangement joins TRBV6-2 or TRBV6-3 to TRBJ2-1; 7 bases align to TRBD2. Germline CDR1 MNHEY, CDR2 SVGEGT. The length of the CDR3 is 16 residues. V was pared by 2 bases and J by 3 bases, with 7 bases of the junction left unmatched. CDR3 in amino acids: CASSYRGLADYNEQFF. The CDR3 DNA sequence: TGTGCCAGCAGTTACCGTGGCCTAGCGGACTACAATGAGCAGTTCTTC.

This clonotype was detected a few times. The V and J genes are TRBV7-8 and TRBJ2-7, with D possibly called TRBD1 or TRBD2 (5 bases each). Germline assignment: CDR1 SGHVS and CDR2 FQNEAQ. Trimming left V 4 bases short and J 4 bases short, with 14 bases between. This CDR3 is built from 14 residues. The CDR3 reads CASSYLRGLYEQYF. CDR3 in DNA: TGTGCCAGCAGCTATCTCCGGGGCTTATACGAGCAGTACTTC.

This sequence joins TRBV20-1 and TRBJ1-2; TRBD1 is a possible D gene (5 bases). The CDR3 totals 14 residues. CDR1 is DFQATT and CDR2 is SNEGSKA in the germline V gene (reference sequence). Trimming removed 6 bases at V and 7 bases at J, with 21 bases between. Written as DNA, the CDR3 is TGCAGTGCAGCCGACGCGAGGGGCGGAGGTGGCTACACCTTC. This sequence encodes CSAADARGGGGYTF.

This clonotype has only one observation. This chain uses TRBV6-2 or TRBV6-3 with TRBJ1-2, with TRBD1 identical over 11 bases. Germline V CDR1 and CDR2: MNHEY, SVGEGT. The CDR3 sequence is 14 residues long. Germline trimming cut 10 bases from V and 6 bases from J; bases unmatched to any gene: 10. The chain's CDR3 is CATRPGQGADGYTF. CDR3 in DNA: TGTGCCACCAGACCCGGACAGGGGGCAGATGGCTACACCTTC.

The chain carries TRBV7-9 and TRBJ1-1; TRBD1 is a possible D gene (5 bases). Germline loops: CDR1 SEHNR, CDR2 FQNEAQ (reference sequence). This CDR3 is built from 13 residues. Trimming took off 0 bases at V and 8 bases at J, with 10 bases between the two ends. CDR3 in DNA: TGTGCCAGCAGCTTAGCGGGCGACAGAGAAGCTTTCTTT. Translation gives CASSLAGDREAFF.

This clonotype was seen a handful of times. The V and J genes are TRBV5-1 and TRBJ2-1, with TRBD1 matching over 8 bases. The CDR3 has 16 amino acids. After removal of 3 bases from V and 6 bases from J, the junction contained 11 bases not matched to a gene. Per the germline V gene, CDR1 is SGHRS and CDR2 is YFSETQ. For the CDR3, the DNA is TGCGCCAGCAGCTACACCCCCAGGGGGCGAGGCAATGAGCAGTTCTTC. It codes for CASSYTPRGRGNEQFF.

This clonotype was recorded at least ten times. This chain connects TRBV28 to TRBJ2-7; possible D gene TRBD2, 5 bases. This CDR3 contains 17 residues. Germline CDR1 and CDR2: MDHEN and SYDVKM. V was pared by 8 bases and J by 3 bases, with 26 bases between. The CDR3 DNA follows: TGTGCCAGCCTCCCCCCGGGGTCAAGTTGGAAGGACTACGAGCAGTACTTC. Translation gives CASLPPGSSWKDYEQYF.

This clonotype was recorded a few times. The chain joins TRBV5-1 to TRBJ2-5; D unclear. V lost 1 base and J 2 bases, leaving 6 bases between the germline ends. The CDR3 consists of 13 residues. Germline V lookup: CDR1 SGHRS, CDR2 YFSETQ. The CDR3 DNA reads TGCGCCAGCAGCTTGATGACACAAGAGACCCAGTACTTC. Amino acid sequence: CASSLMTQETQYF.

The V call is TRBV5-5, the J call TRBJ2-1; perhaps TRBD1 as D (6 bases). V shed 5 bases and J shed 3 bases, with 15 bases lying between them. The CDR3 totals 15 residues. CDR1 and CDR2 (germline): SGHKS, YYEKEE (reference sequence). In nucleotides, the CDR3 is TGTGCCAGCAGATTCCGGGACACTTACTACAATGAGCAGTTCTTC. This gives the protein CASRFRDTYYNEQFF.

This chain connects TRBV14 to TRBJ1-4, with D uncertain. This CDR3 region has 16 residues. Between the trimmed V and J ends, which lost 2 bases and 3 bases, there was a span of 13 bases. Germline-derived CDR1 and CDR2 are SGHDN and FVKESK. CDR3 sequence (DNA): TGTGCCAGCAGCCAACCTTTTGCGGGTCCTAATGAAAAACTGTTTTTT. It translates to CASSQPFAGPNEKLFF.

The chain links TRBV7-2 to TRBJ2-7; 7 positions agree with TRBD1. V trimming: 2 bases; J trimming: 6 bases; junction bases outside the gene matches: 10. CDR1 is SGHTA, CDR2 FQGNSA, per germline. The CDR3 runs 15 residues. CDR3: CASSLNRDRDCEQYF. For the CDR3, the DNA is TGTGCCAGCAGCTTAAATCGGGACAGAGACTGCGAGCAGTACTTC.

This clonotype was observed many times. V and J are TRBV10-3 and TRBJ2-1; possible D gene TRBD2, 5 bases. The CDR3 runs 13 residues. Trimming left V 3 bases short and J 8 bases short, with 11 bases between. Looked up from germline, CDR1 is ENHRY and CDR2 is SYGVKD. CDR3 nucleotides: TGTGCCATCAGTGACTCCGAGGGCGATGAGCAGTTCTTC. Translating gives CAISDSEGDEQFF.